These 23 T cell receptor beta chains originate from one sample sequenced in a study of CD8+ T cells in alopecia areata. Following extraction, RNA underwent reverse transcription to cDNA, which served as the sequencing template. TCRdb's copy holds only in-frame clones and misses some; the assay was immunoSEQ multiplex PCR. The data show 100,000 to 150,000 clones, roughly 58% seen once. The input for sequencing was CD4+ T cells sorted from blood, taken at week 0. All receptors derive from a human donor with alopecia areata.

The chain links TRBV7-7 to TRBJ2-5, with D possibly being TRBD1 (6 bases). CDR1 is SSHAT, CDR2 FNYEAQ, per germline (reference sequence). The CDR3 covers 14 residues. V was trimmed by 1 base and J by 5 bases, leaving 11 bases between them. CDR3 nucleotides: TGTGCCAGCAGCTTAGGGGGGCCAGGGGAGACCCAGTACTTC. Amino acids: CASSLGGPGETQYF.

This chain connects TRBV4-2 to TRBJ1-2; no firm D call. The CDR3 consists of 16 residues. The V gene's germline CDR1 is LGHNA and CDR2 YNFKEQ. V dropped 1 base and J dropped 3 bases, with 15 bases sitting between them. CDR3 region: CASSQAGQRDYYGYTF. Written as DNA, the CDR3 is TGTGCCAGCAGCCAAGCTGGCCAGCGAGACTACTATGGCTACACCTTC.

This chain connects TRBV28 to TRBJ2-6; D is possibly TRBD1 or TRBD2 (6 bases each). From germline, CDR1 is MDHEN and CDR2 SYDVKM. The CDR3 covers 18 residues. Trimming pared 7 bases from V and 2 bases from J, leaving 21 bases between. The CDR3 region has the DNA TGTGCCAGCACCATCCGGAGGGGGTTGGGACCTGGGGCCAACGTCCTGACTTTC. This translates into CASTIRRGLGPGANVLTF. The full variable domain, rest sourced from reference TRBV28 and TRBJ2-6, is DVKVTQSSRYLVKRTGEKVFLECVQDMDHENMFWYRQDPGLGLRLIYFSYDVKMKEKGDIPEGYSVSREKKERFSLILESASTNQTSMYLCASTIRRGLGPGANVLTFGAGSRLTVL.

This clone has only a few counts. The chain uses TRBV11-2 and TRBJ2-5; 7 bases map to TRBD1. The CDR3 has 13 residues. The V and J ends lost 5 bases and 2 bases, in that order; junction bases with no gene match: 2. Germline V gives CDR1 SGHAT, CDR2 FQNNGV. The CDR3 loop is CASSVGQQETQYF. The DNA for the CDR3 is TGTGCCAGCAGCGTGGGACAGCAAGAGACCCAGTACTTC.

This chain connects TRBV7-9 to TRBJ1-6, with TRBD1 as a possible D gene (6 bases). Trimming left V 2 bases short and J 5 bases short, with 7 bases between. Germline lookup yields CDR1 SEHNR and CDR2 FQNEAQ (reference sequence). This CDR3 is built from 14 residues. CDR3 region: CASSLRGDNSPLHF. CDR3 sequence (DNA): TGTGCCAGCAGCTTAAGGGGGGATAATTCACCCCTCCACTTT.

This clone was found a few times. The chain uses TRBV5-4 and TRBJ2-2; perhaps TRBD1 as D (8 bases). V gave up 3 bases and J gave up 3 bases, with 15 bases separating them. Germline lookup yields CDR1 SGHNT and CDR2 YYREEE (reference sequence). The CDR3 has 16 amino acids. The CDR3 sequence: CASSYGQGGDTGELFF. The CDR3 coding sequence is TGTGCCAGCAGCTATGGACAGGGAGGGGACACCGGGGAGCTGTTTTTT.

This clone appeared a few times. The chain recombines TRBV9 with TRBJ1-1; D is unclear. CDR1 SGDLS and CDR2 YYNGEE come from the germline V gene. V was shortened by 0 bases and J by 1 base, with 4 bases between the two germline ends. The CDR3 spans 13 residues. CDR3 in amino acids: CASSVAGNTEAFF. CDR3 DNA: TGTGCCAGCAGCGTAGCCGGGAACACTGAAGCTTTCTTT.

The genes are TRBV4-1 and TRBJ2-7; D might be TRBD1 or TRBD2, each matching 5 bases. The germline V gene encodes CDR1 MGHRA and CDR2 YSYEKL. V shed 0 bases and J shed 6 bases, with 21 bases lying between them. CDR3 length: 17 amino acids. CDR3 in amino acids: CASSQDLGAGRRGEQYF. Written as DNA, the CDR3 is TGCGCCAGCAGCCAAGATCTTGGGGCAGGACGACGGGGCGAGCAGTACTTC.

The chain uses TRBV5-4 and TRBJ2-4, with D perhaps given as TRBD1 or TRBD2 (5 bases each). The CDR3 totals 12 residues. From germline, CDR1 is SGHNT and CDR2 YYREEE (reference sequence). The V gene lost 5 bases and the J gene lost 10 bases, with 13 bases spanning the gap. The CDR3 DNA follows: TGTGCCAGCAGTCCGCAGGGCGGGATTCAGTACTTC. Protein product: CASSPQGGIQYF.

J is TRBJ1-6 and V is TRBV2, with D possibly being TRBD1 (6 bases). Germline CDR1 is SNHLY and CDR2 is FYNNEI. The CDR3 totals 14 residues. The V gene lost 6 bases and the J gene lost 7 bases, with 13 bases spanning the gap. CDR3 residues: CASRDRDNNSPLHF. The CDR3 DNA sequence: TGTGCCAGCAGGGACCGGGACAACAATTCACCCCTCCACTTT.

The chain couples TRBV6-5 to TRBJ1-2; D unclear. Trimming pared 2 bases from V and 0 bases from J, leaving 10 bases between. CDR3 size: 15 residues. Germline values: CDR1 MNHEY, CDR2 SVGAGI. CDR3 bases: TGTGCCAGCAGTTACGTACAGACGACTAACTATGGCTACACCTTC. Its protein product is CASSYVQTTNYGYTF.

CDR3 in DNA: TGTGCCAGCAGGAGCATGAAGGGGGGGCCCGATGAGCAGTTCTTC. Translating it yields CASRSMKGGPDEQFF. V is TRBV6-6 and J is TRBJ2-1; possibly TRBD2 for D (7 bases). CDR3 length: 15 residues. Trimming took 6 bases from V and 8 from J, leaving 20 bases between them. Germline CDR1 and CDR2: MNHNY and SVGAGI (reference sequence).

The gene calls are TRBV5-1 and TRBJ2-1, with no clear D. This CDR3 has 12 residues. The germline V and J ends were trimmed by 1 base and 7 bases, with 6 bases remaining between them. CDR1 and CDR2 (germline): SGHRS, YFSETQ. The CDR3 region has the DNA TGCGCCAGCAGCTTGATGGTGAATGAGCAGTTCTTC. Translated: CASSLMVNEQFF.

The chain recombines TRBV30 with TRBJ2-1; D is ambiguous. Trimming stripped 3 bases from V and 7 bases from J, with 19 bases between. The CDR3 spans 15 residues. Germline CDR1 reads GTSNPN; CDR2 reads SVGIG (reference sequence). In nucleotides, the CDR3 is TGTGCCTGGAGGCTAGAACTGACCAGAGAGAATGAGCAGTTCTTC. This translates into CAWRLELTRENEQFF.

The rearrangement links TRBV29-1 to TRBJ2-7; a possible D gene is TRBD2 (6 bases). The length of the CDR3 is 12 residues. CDR1 SQVTM and CDR2 ANQGSEA come from the germline V gene. Trimming cost V 4 bases and J 2 bases, with 9 bases left between them. CDR3 protein: CSVGGTAYEQYF. In DNA form, the CDR3 reads TGCAGCGTTGGTGGGACTGCCTACGAGCAGTACTTC.

In the case of this clone: Other DNA sequences from this sample encode an identical CDR3 as well. The chain employs TRBV29-1 and TRBJ1-1; 9 positions agree with TRBD1. This CDR3 spans 13 amino acids. CDR1 SQVTM and CDR2 ANQGSEA come from the germline V gene. With V trimmed by 6 bases and J by 1 base, 3 bases remained unmatched. Here the CDR3 reads CSVADRGNTEAFF. In DNA form, the CDR3 reads TGCAGCGTAGCGGACAGGGGGAACACTGAAGCTTTCTTT. Combining the CDR3 with reference TRBV29-1 and TRBJ1-1 gives the whole variable domain SAVISQKPSRDICQRGTSLTIQCQVDSQVTMMFWYRQQPGQSLTLIATANQGSEATYESGFVIDKFPISRPNLTFSTLTVSNMSPEDSSIYLCSVADRGNTEAFFGQGTRLTVV.

This chain joins TRBV30 and TRBJ2-7; 7 bases line up with TRBD2. CDR1 and CDR2 (germline): GTSNPN, SVGIG (reference sequence). V was clipped by 2 bases and J by 4 bases; unmatched bases: 5. This CDR3 region has 13 residues. CDR3 region: CAWSTGTTYEQYF. The CDR3, as DNA: TGTGCCTGGAGTACCGGGACTACTTACGAGCAGTACTTC.

The genes are TRBV28 and TRBJ2-3, with 8 bases aligning to TRBD2. Unmatched junction bases numbered 4, after V lost 6 bases and J lost 5 bases. Germline V gives CDR1 MDHEN, CDR2 SYDVKM. There are 13 residues in the CDR3. In DNA form, the CDR3 reads TGTGCCAGCAGGGTAGCGGGGCTAGATACGCAGTATTTT. Translating it yields CASRVAGLDTQYF.

V gene TRBV5-1 combines with J gene TRBJ2-1, with a weak D call TRBD1 (6 bases). Germline V gives CDR1 SGHRS, CDR2 YFSETQ. Trimming left V 0 bases short and J 12 bases short, with 13 bases between. CDR3 length equals 13 residues. The CDR3 nucleotides read TGCGCCAGCAGCTTGGGCCCAGGGGACGGGCAGTTCTTC. Translating it yields CASSLGPGDGQFF.

This chain uses TRBV29-1 with TRBJ2-7; 8 bases agree with TRBD1. V was clipped by 3 bases and J by 3 bases; unmatched bases: 7. This CDR3 region has 14 residues. Germline loops: CDR1 SQVTM, CDR2 ANQGSEA. As DNA, the CDR3 is TGCAGCGTTGAGGTTGTACAGGGGGGCTACGAGCAGTACTTC. It is translated as CSVEVVQGGYEQYF.

The J gene is TRBJ2-6, the V gene TRBV7-2; D gene ambiguous. The CDR3 has 17 residues. The V and J ends lost 4 bases and 0 bases respectively, with 13 bases between them. CDR1 SGHTA and CDR2 FQGNSA come from the germline V gene. The CDR3 region is CASSSPNTRSGANVLTF. The CDR3 region has the DNA TGTGCCAGCAGCTCCCCTAACACCCGCTCTGGGGCCAACGTCCTGACTTTC.

The chain carries TRBV5-4 and TRBJ1-2, with a possible D match to TRBD1 (5 bases). V lost 0 bases, J lost 4 bases, and 10 bases lay in between. The CDR3 is 14 residues long. Per germline, CDR1 SGHNT and CDR2 YYREEE (reference sequence). In DNA, the CDR3 is TGTGCCAGCAGCTTGGATATGGGGGGCTATGGCTACACCTTC. Encoded protein: CASSLDMGGYGYTF.

The chain couples TRBV10-2 to TRBJ1-1; no definite D call. V lost 5 bases and J lost 0, with 4 bases in between. CDR3 length equals 12 residues. The germline V gene encodes CDR1 WSHSY and CDR2 SAAADI. The CDR3 DNA sequence: TGCGCCAGCAGTCTAATGAACACTGAAGCTTTCTTT. This gives the protein CASSLMNTEAFF.